Below, 25 T cell receptor beta chains from the same sample are listed, as sequenced in a study of regulatory T cells in long-lasting Graves disease. Arm-PCR of CDR3 regions and iRepertoire HTBI primers were used to build TCR beta libraries. TCRdb reprocessed the multiplex PCR reads via MiXCR and lists one record per CDR3 protein. The sample records roughly 490,000 distinct CDR3 sequences, 22% being singletons. As to time point: persistent/refractory GD, antithyroid drugs over 5 years with positive TRAb. TCR sequences were obtained from RNA taken from PBMCs. The sample in question was peripheral blood mononuclear cells (PBMCs), obtained when the disease was refractory, from a patient treated with antithyroid drugs. Receptor source: a female donor with Graves disease.

V usage is TRBV4-1 and J usage is TRBJ1-6, with D unclear. The germline gives CDR1 MGHRA, CDR2 YSYEKL. The ends were cut back, 1 base at V and 5 bases at J, with 12 bases in the middle. This CDR3 comprises 16 residues. The CDR3 region is CASSQGRGSDNSPLHF. CDR3 nucleotide sequence: TGCGCCAGCAGCCAAGGTCGGGGAAGCGATAATTCACCCCTCCACTTT.

As for this clonotype: This sequence may be a read error, since a much larger clone differs from it by one base. The chain has TRBV7-2 and TRBJ1-2; D gene uncertain. Trimming removed 1 base at V and 4 bases at J, with 10 bases between. CDR1 is SGHTA and CDR2 is FQGNSA in the germline V gene. The CDR3 sequence is 14 residues long. The CDR3 spells CASSLGVGFYGYTF. As DNA, the CDR3 is TGTGCCAGCAGCTTAGGGGTCGGATTCTATGGCTACACCTTC.

This clonotype has a count of ten or more. The rearrangement links TRBV27 to TRBJ1-5; D perhaps matches TRBD1 (5 bases). The germline V gene has CDR1 MNHEY and CDR2 SMNVEV (reference sequence). V was cut by 4 bases and J by 8 bases, with 15 bases left in between. The CDR3 consists of 14 residues. The CDR3 DNA follows: TGTGCCAGCAGTTCCATGGGGGACTTGGAGCCCCAGCATTTT. It encodes CASSSMGDLEPQHF.

This clonotype was seen ten or more times. The chain carries TRBV13 and TRBJ2-7, with D possibly matching TRBD2 (7 bases). V lost 6 bases and J lost 3, with 15 bases in between. Per germline, CDR1 PRHDT and CDR2 FYEKMQ (reference sequence). The CDR3 consists of 14 residues. The CDR3 is CASRGAGHNYEQYF. CDR3 bases: TGTGCCAGCAGGGGAGCGGGACACAACTACGAGCAGTACTTC.

The chain employs TRBV4-1 and TRBJ1-1; perhaps TRBD1 as D (5 bases). This CDR3 region has 19 residues. Trimming cost V 2 bases and J 2 bases, with 24 bases left between them. Germline values: CDR1 MGHRA, CDR2 YSYEKL. The DNA for the CDR3 is TGCGCCAGCAGCCAACGTCACGGACGGACGCTAGGGGTTAACACTGAAGCTTTCTTT. It translates to CASSQRHGRTLGVNTEAFF.

Many counts were recorded for this clonotype. The chain uses TRBV7-2 and TRBJ1-1; D ambiguous. This CDR3 comprises 13 residues. Trimming cost V 3 bases and J 5 bases, with 10 bases left between them. Germline V gives CDR1 SGHTA, CDR2 FQGNSA. For the CDR3, the DNA is TGTGCCAGCAGCTTTAGAGCCAGTACTGAAGCTTTCTTT. Translation: CASSFRASTEAFF. Combining the CDR3 with reference TRBV7-2 and TRBJ1-1 gives the whole variable domain GAGVSQSPSNKVTEKGKDVELRCDPISGHTALYWYRQSLGQGLEFLIYFQGNSAPDKSGLPSDRFSAERTGGSVSTLTIQRTQQEDSAVYLCASSFRASTEAFFGQGTRLTVV.

The chain is built from TRBV6-9 and TRBJ2-3; TRBD2 matches at 11 bases. The CDR3 is made up of 15 amino acids. V lost 4 bases and J lost 14; bases outside the gene matches: 14. CDR1 and CDR2 from the germline V gene are MNHGY and SVAAGI. In nucleotides, the CDR3 is TGTGCCAGCAGTTCCCCACTAGCGGGAGAGTCCGATCCGTATTTT. Protein product: CASSSPLAGESDPYF.

The gene calls are TRBV7-2 and TRBJ2-5; 15 bases agree with TRBD2. Germline trimming cut 5 bases from V and 3 bases from J; bases unmatched to any gene: 4. Germline lookup yields CDR1 SGHTA and CDR2 FQGNSA. The CDR3 has 16 amino acids. The CDR3 sequence: CASSRWTSGGEETQYF. In DNA form, the CDR3 reads TGTGCCAGCAGCAGATGGACTAGCGGGGGGGAAGAGACCCAGTACTTC. The complete variable domain, with remaining parts taken from reference TRBV7-2 and TRBJ2-5, reads GAGVSQSPSNKVTEKGKDVELRCDPISGHTALYWYRQSLGQGLEFLIYFQGNSAPDKSGLPSDRFSAERTGGSVSTLTIQRTQQEDSAVYLCASSRWTSGGEETQYFGPGTRLLVL.

This clonotype occurred many times. This chain joins TRBV28 and TRBJ2-2; 8 nucleotides line up with TRBD2. Losses at the gene ends were 7 bases for V and 6 bases for J; bases not matched to a gene: 13. The CDR3 is 16 residues long. Germline lookup yields CDR1 MDHEN and CDR2 SYDVKM. In DNA form, the CDR3 reads TGTGCCAGCAACTCTCCCGGGAGGGCCGGTGCCGGGGAGCTGTTTTTT. Translated, it gives CASNSPGRAGAGELFF. The whole variable domain, filled in from reference TRBV28 and TRBJ2-2, reads DVKVTQSSRYLVKRTGEKVFLECVQDMDHENMFWYRQDPGLGLRLIYFSYDVKMKEKGDIPEGYSVSREKKERFSLILESASTNQTSMYLCASNSPGRAGAGELFFGEGSRLTVL.

There are many counts of this clonotype. The chain employs TRBV20-1 and TRBJ1-2; D is uncertain. The CDR3 loop spans 13 amino acids. Between the trimmed V and J ends, which lost 5 bases and 7 bases, there was a span of 17 bases. Germline CDR1 is DFQATT and CDR2 is SNEGSKA (reference sequence). The CDR3 spells CSALRQGYSGYTF. CDR3 sequence (DNA): TGCAGTGCTCTCCGACAAGGGTATAGTGGCTACACCTTC.

As regards this clonotype: This may stem from a read error, because a much larger clone lies one nucleotide away. The V call is TRBV2, the J call TRBJ1-2; TRBD1 is a possible D gene (5 bases). CDR3 size: 14 residues. Per the germline V gene, CDR1 is SNHLY and CDR2 is FYNNEI. CDR3 amino acids: CVSSDWGSEYGYTF. Here the CDR3 DNA reads TGTGTCAGCAGTGACTGGGGCTCGGAGTATGGCTACACCTTC.

This chain uses TRBV15 with TRBJ2-6; D assignment may be TRBD1 or TRBD2 (5 bases each). This CDR3 contains 16 residues. The germline CDR1 and CDR2 sequences are LNHNV and YYDKDF (reference sequence). With 5 bases removed from V and 0 bases from J, the gap between germline ends came to 11 bases. The CDR3 spells CATSWDGHSGANVLTF. The CDR3 region has the DNA TGTGCCACCAGCTGGGACGGCCACTCTGGGGCCAACGTCCTGACTTTC.

This clonotype was seen more than once but under ten times. The gene calls are TRBV6-5 and TRBJ2-2; D is perhaps TRBD1 (5 bases). The CDR3 has 16 amino acids. The germline V gene encodes CDR1 MNHEY and CDR2 SVGAGI. Trimming removed 2 bases at V and 2 bases at J, with 12 bases between. The CDR3 region has the DNA TGTGCCAGCAGTTACCCCCAGGGCCTAAACACCGGGGAGCTGTTTTTT. The encoded protein is CASSYPQGLNTGELFF.

The chain has TRBV27 and TRBJ2-2; 9 bases line up with TRBD2. CDR1 is MNHEY and CDR2 is SMNVEV in the germline V gene (reference sequence). This CDR3 has 15 residues. Trimming at V came to 5 bases and at J to 3 bases, leaving 4 bases not matched to a gene. The DNA of the CDR3 is TGTGCCAGCAGTCCCGGACTAGCGTACACCGGGGAGCTGTTTTTT. It codes for CASSPGLAYTGELFF.

Ten or more counts support this clonotype. V and J are TRBV11-3 and TRBJ2-5; 7 bases align to TRBD1. Trimming removed 5 bases from V and 10 bases from J; junction bases left unmatched: 10. The CDR3 length is 13 residues. The germline CDR1 and CDR2 sequences are SGHNT and YENEEA. The CDR3 DNA is TGTGCCAGCAGCGTCGACAGGGTATGGATCCAGTACTTC. The encoded protein is CASSVDRVWIQYF.

V usage is TRBV27 and J usage is TRBJ1-3; TRBD1 might be the D (6 bases). Per the germline V gene, CDR1 is MNHEY and CDR2 is SMNVEV (reference sequence). This CDR3 region has 17 residues. V was shortened by 2 bases and J by 0 bases, with 14 bases between the two germline ends. The CDR3 is CASSLLQGGFSGNTIYF. CDR3 sequence (DNA): TGTGCCAGCAGTTTACTACAGGGAGGTTTCTCTGGAAACACCATATATTTT.

This clonotype came up many times. The chain joins TRBV6-1 to TRBJ1-1, with a possible D match to TRBD1 (6 bases). Germline-derived CDR1 and CDR2 are MNHNS and SASEGT. Trimming removed 10 bases from V and 3 bases from J, with 15 bases in between. CDR3 length equals 13 residues. CDR3 sequence: CAIMDRSYTEAFF. Here the CDR3 DNA reads TGTGCCATCATGGACAGATCGTACACTGAAGCTTTCTTT.

This clonotype was detected only a few times. The gene calls are TRBV12-3 or TRBV12-4 and TRBJ1-2; the match to TRBD1 covers 11 bases. V lost 6 bases, J lost 7 bases, and 10 bases stayed unmatched. CDR3 length equals 15 residues. The CDR3 reads CASRTEEGTGGGYTF. CDR3 nucleotides: TGTGCCAGCAGGACCGAAGAAGGGACAGGGGGTGGCTACACCTTC.

This chain links TRBV7-2 with TRBJ2-3; TRBD1 matches 8 bases. With 5 bases clipped from V and 1 base from J, the junction kept 8 bases outside the gene matches. The CDR3 has 16 amino acids. The germline gives CDR1 SGHTA, CDR2 FQGNSA. CDR3 sequence (DNA): TGTGCCAGCAGCCCATTGGACAGGGTGCGCACAGATACGCAGTATTTT. It specifies CASSPLDRVRTDTQYF.

A remark on this clonotype: Germline and junction disagree at one end, which may indicate a read error. The chain carries TRBV27 and TRBJ2-7; tentatively, D is TRBD1 (6 bases). In germline, CDR1 is MNHEY, CDR2 SMNVEV (reference sequence). The CDR3 length is 13 residues. CDR3 DNA: TGTGTCAGCAGTTTACGGGGACAATACGAGCAGTACTTC. Its protein is CVSSLRGQYEQYF.

The chain couples TRBV20-1 to TRBJ2-3; TRBD2 aligns across 8 bases. The junction had 17 bases not matched to a gene; V was cut back by 6 bases and J by 0 bases. The germline CDR1 and CDR2 sequences are DFQATT and SNEGSKA (reference sequence). This CDR3 contains 18 residues. The CDR3 nucleotides read TGCAGTGCCTCTGGGGCCAGCGGGGGATCCTATAGCACAGATACGCAGTATTTT. This sequence encodes CSASGASGGSYSTDTQYF.

This clonotype was observed at least ten times. The chain recombines TRBV11-2 with TRBJ1-1; D gene uncertain. This CDR3 is 13 amino acids long. V was trimmed by 4 bases and J by 5 bases, leaving 11 bases between them. From germline, CDR1 is SGHAT and CDR2 FQNNGV. The CDR3, as DNA: TGTGCCAGCAGCTCCCTCGATTGGACTGAAGCTTTCTTT. Its translation: CASSSLDWTEAFF.

This clonotype was picked up many times. CDR3 residues: CASSLMGTSGELFF. CDR3 sequence (DNA): TGTGCCAGCAGCTTGATGGGGACGTCCGGGGAGCTGTTTTTT. The chain joins TRBV7-2 to TRBJ2-2; D is tentatively TRBD1 or TRBD2 (5 bases each). The germline gives CDR1 SGHTA, CDR2 FQGNSA. CDR3 length equals 14 residues. Trimming took off 3 bases at V and 6 bases at J, with 11 bases between the two ends.

This clonotype was seen a few times. The V gene is TRBV19, the J gene TRBJ2-7, with TRBD1 identical over 8 bases. The V and J ends lost 5 bases and 0 bases, in that order; junction bases with no gene match: 9. Per the germline V gene, CDR1 is LNHDA and CDR2 is SQIVND (reference sequence). This CDR3 is 16 amino acids long. The CDR3 nucleotides read TGTGCCAGTAGTCTACAACAGGGGGTGAGCTCCTACGAGCAGTACTTC. It translates to CASSLQQGVSSYEQYF. Full variable domain (remainder filled in from reference TRBV19 and TRBJ2-7): DGGITQSPKYLFRKEGQNVTLSCEQNLNHDAMYWYRQDPGQGLRLIYYSQIVNDFQKGDIAEGYSVSREKKESFPLTVTSAQKNPTAFYLCASSLQQGVSSYEQYFGPGTRLTVT.

The chain links TRBV20-1 to TRBJ2-1; 11 bases align to TRBD1. The CDR3 extends over 16 amino acids. Germline CDR1 and CDR2: DFQATT and SNEGSKA (reference sequence). The trim removed 5 bases at V and 8 bases at J, leaving 14 bases unmatched. The CDR3 region has the DNA TGCAGTGCTCAGACACCGGACAGGGGGCTTAGAGATGAGCAGTTCTTC. Translation: CSAQTPDRGLRDEQFF.